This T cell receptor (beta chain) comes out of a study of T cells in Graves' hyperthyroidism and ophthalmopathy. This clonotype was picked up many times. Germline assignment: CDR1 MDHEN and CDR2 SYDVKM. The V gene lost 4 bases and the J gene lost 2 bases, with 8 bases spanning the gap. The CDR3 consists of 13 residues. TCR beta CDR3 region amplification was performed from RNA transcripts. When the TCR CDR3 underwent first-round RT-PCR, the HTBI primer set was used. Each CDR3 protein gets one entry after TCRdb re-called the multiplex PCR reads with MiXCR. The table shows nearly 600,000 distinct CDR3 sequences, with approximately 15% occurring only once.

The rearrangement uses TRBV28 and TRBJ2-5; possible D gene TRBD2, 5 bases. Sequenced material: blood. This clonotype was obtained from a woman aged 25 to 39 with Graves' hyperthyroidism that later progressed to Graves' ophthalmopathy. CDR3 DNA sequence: TGTGCCAGCAGTTGGGGAGTGCAAGAGACCCAGTACTTC. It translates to CASSWGVQETQYF.